This T cell receptor beta chain was found in a study of shared clonotypes between healthy human individuals. About the study: Plates per donor: three CD4 naive, three CD4 memory, two CD8 naive, one CD8 memory. Findings of the study overall: Estimated clonotype richness was generally higher in naive than memory subsets.

The germline gives CDR1 SQVTM, CDR2 ANQGSEA. This CDR3 comprises 12 residues. Trimming pared 5 bases from V and 0 bases from J, leaving 8 bases between. A note on this clone: Its antigen is unknown.

The run depth of the assay was deep. The assay was immunoSEQ multiplex PCR, and TCRdb's table has in-frame clones only and misses some. The data show about 1 million clones, with around 76% seen just once and 1.4% to 1.5% held by the top ten. The sequenced material came from memory CD4+ T cells sorted from blood. Subset defined: CD45RA-negative fraction. The source is a man aged 18 to 29 in good health. The chain links TRBV29-1 to TRBJ2-7; no firm D call. The CDR3 is CSVQMSSYEQYF. As DNA, the CDR3 is TGCAGCGTTCAGATGAGCTCCTACGAGCAGTACTTC.